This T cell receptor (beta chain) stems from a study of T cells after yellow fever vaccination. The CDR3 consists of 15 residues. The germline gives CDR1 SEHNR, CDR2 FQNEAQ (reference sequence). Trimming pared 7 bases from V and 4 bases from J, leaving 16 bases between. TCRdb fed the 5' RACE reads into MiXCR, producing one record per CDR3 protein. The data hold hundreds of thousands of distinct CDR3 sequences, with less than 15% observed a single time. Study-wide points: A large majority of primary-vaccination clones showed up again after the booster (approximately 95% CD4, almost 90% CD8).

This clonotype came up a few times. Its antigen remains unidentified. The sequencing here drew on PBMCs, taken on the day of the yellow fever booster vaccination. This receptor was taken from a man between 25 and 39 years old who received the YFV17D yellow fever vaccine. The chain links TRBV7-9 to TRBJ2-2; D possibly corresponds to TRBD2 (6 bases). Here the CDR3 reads CASTPPGSLTGELFF. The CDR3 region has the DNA TGTGCCAGCACCCCTCCCGGGAGCCTCACCGGGGAGCTGTTTTTT.